Many counts were recorded for the clone carrying this T cell receptor (delta chain). These data originate in a study of γδ T cells in repeated Plasmodium falciparum infection. TCRdb reanalyzed the multiplex PCR reads using CATT. The sample lists 50,000 to 65,000 delta-chain clones, over 1.5% seen once, with 15% in the top ten. Bulk repertoires came from Vgamma9/Vdelta2+ or Vdelta2-negative gammadelta T cells flow-sorted from PBMC. Germline V CDR1 and CDR2: TSWWSYY, QGS. Germline trimming cut 5 bases from V and 5 bases from J; bases unmatched to any gene: 16. There are 17 residues in the CDR3. The receptor was derived from a pool of human donors (malaria-infected and uninfected, not separated). The chain is built from TRDV1 and TRDJ1; the match to TRDD3 covers 8 bases. The sample consisted of gamma-delta T cells from blood. CDR3 coding DNA: TGTGCTCTTGGGCTTGTCCCGCAACTGGGGGCGTCTGATAAACTCATCTTT. It encodes CALGLVPQLGASDKLIF.